This TCR beta chain was recovered during a study of shared clonotypes between healthy human individuals (dated by TCRdb to about 2020). Background for the entire study: The cohort included a few men and two women between 18 and 49 years of age. For each donor, CD4 naive and CD4 memory were each run on three plates, CD8 naive on two plates, and CD8 memory on one plate. To estimate repertoire size and how much clonotypes are shared between individuals, the study performed deep sequencing of blood TCR repertoires from a few healthy adults. Different laboratories and diverse techniques were used to prepare libraries and sequence TCR repertoires, to increase sequencing depth and limit assay-specific biases. Each donor's leukapheresis produced roughly between roughly 0.85 and 9.5 billion PBMCs. The research as a whole found: Sampling was restricted to blood, and TCR repertoires in tissues likely differ from the TCR repertoires found in blood. Pairwise subsampling led to the expectation that sequencing depth would affect the degree of clonotype sharing among donors. Estimated clonotype richness was generally larger for naive than for memory subsets. Compared with non-shared clonotypes, the clonotypes found in all four sorted-subset donors had higher generation probabilities. Sharing across several donors was observed for about 4.8% of naive CD4, under 4% of naive CD8, over 2% of memory CD4, and about 0.4% of memory CD8 clonotypes. Even with the large sequencing depth, rarefaction of the sorted-subset datasets indicated that sequencing was incomplete. Because the study included only a small number of donors, the genetic and exposure-history diversity represented was limited.

Healthy HIV-negative adults with no recently reported acute infections or vaccinations were included as donors. Every donor was a Caucasian adult residing in Nashville, Tennessee, USA. The CD8 memory samples were a combination of magnetically selected CD45RO+ cells and CCR7-negative CD45RA+ effector memory (TemRA) cells. Blood was obtained by leukapheresis, after which PBMCs were separated by Ficoll-Histopaque density gradient centrifugation and cryopreserved in liquid nitrogen vapor phase. Purity and quantity of every magnetically sorted T cell population were checked by analytical flow cytometry. Genomic DNA was isolated from each sorted fraction and quantified by UV absorbance on a Nanodrop 2000c. Points on this clone: Its antigen specificity is not known. No base quality values were provided; no much bigger clone lies one nucleotide off.

The CDR3 covers 16 residues, taking in both the cysteine and the phenylalanine. The DNA shown is the 48-base CDR3, in frame from base 1. According to the germline V gene, CDR1 reads WSHSY and CDR2 reads SAAADI. The V end loses 3 bases and the J end loses 0 bases, and a stretch of 15 bases separates them. Using the deep immunoSEQ assay, TCR CDR3 regions were amplified from genomic DNA by multiplex PCR. Extracted genomic DNA from each cell subset was distributed evenly across all wells of several immunoSEQ 96-well plates, and each plate was treated as a replicate. For sorted subsets, roughly 0.2 ug genomic DNA, equal to about 30,000 T cell genomes, was loaded into each replicate PCR. Purified libraries were measured with a Qubit 3.0 fluorometer, size-checked on a Bioanalyzer 2100, and measured again with the KAPA Library Quantification kit. Every immunoSEQ 96-well plate was sequenced on a dedicated single-read 150-cycle Illumina NextSeq 550 flow cell. The authors' pipeline ran thus. Because the immunoSEQ output held only junctional sequences and lacked quality scores, the filtering could not match the filtering applied to full-length reads. Sequences were annotated with PyIR, a Python wrapper for IgBLAST v1.9, using IMGT germline references to assign V/J genes and CDR3. Reads were filtered out if the reads had weak V/J assignments (E-value above 1e-6), no CDR3, stop codons, out-of-frame junctions, or ambiguous translated residues. V3J clonotypes were defined as sequences sharing an identical inferred V gene, J gene, and CDR3 amino acid sequence. Percentage overlap between repertoires was computed as shared unique clonotypes divided by the size of the smaller repertoire. Three approaches were used to assess repertoire richness: RTK rarefaction, the Chao1 estimator, and Recon v2.1 estimates of unobserved clonotypes. For all TCRbeta clonotypes obtained by the gDNA method from a few donors, generation probabilities were computed with OLGA. TCRdb carries this immuneACCESS record with in-frame sequences only. Its versions omit some clonotypes, under half of them owing to an unresolved V gene in the studies checked, with the rest unexplained. V and J calls and clone size follow that table, whereas D and trimming were derived from the DNA. This sample comprises 550,000 to 800,000 clones, around 91% of them detected only once. The ten largest clonotypes hold less than 40% of the sample.

The chain employs TRBV10-2 and TRBJ2-7; no confident D gene assignment can be made. The sequencing input was memory CD8+ T cells from PBMCs. According to the study, the label for this sample's cell subset or site signals: CD45RO+ cells pooled with CCR7-negative TemRA cells. The receptor was derived from a man younger than 35 in good health. Some clones in this sample may be carry-over from other donors' samples. Here is the DNA: TGCGCCAGCAGTGATCCCCGCTTTTCTAGCTCCTACGAGCAGTACTTC. Its protein product is CASSDPRFSSSYEQYF.